These 17 T cell receptor beta chains were sequenced from one sample in a study of CD8 T cells in ankylosing spondylitis. Study findings and constraints: Blood from ankylosing spondylitis patients appeared to carry a characteristic roughly eight-variant TCR beta motif.

These TCRs are of unknown antigen specificity. MiXCR was run by TCRdb on the 5' RACE reads, yielding one entry per CDR3 protein. This sample has under 950,000 distinct CDR3 sequences, with under 20% found just once. Input material: blood, either unsorted or a sorted T cell fraction (not recorded which). The receptors were sampled from a male donor with ankylosing spondylitis.

This chain links TRBV5-1 with TRBJ2-5, with 11 bases identical to TRBD2. V shed 4 bases and J 3 bases; nucleotides not matched to a gene: 14. Per germline, CDR1 SGHRS and CDR2 YFSETQ. This CDR3 comprises 18 residues. In DNA form, the CDR3 reads TGCGCCAGCAGCGAGACCGGGACTAGCGGCCCCGTCGAAGAGACCCAGTACTTC. It yields the protein CASSETGTSGPVEETQYF.

The chain recombines TRBV7-3 with TRBJ2-2; maybe TRBD2 (5 bases). The germline V gene encodes CDR1 SGHTA and CDR2 FQGTGA. CDR3 length: 13 residues. The V end lost 6 bases, the J end lost 7 bases, and 12 bases lay between the germline ends. The CDR3, as DNA: TGTGCCAGCAGAAATCTGGGGAGCGGGGAGCTGTTTTTT. Residues: CASRNLGSGELFF. Using reference TRBV7-3 and TRBJ2-2 for the parts outside the CDR3, the full variable domain is GAGVSQTPSNKVTEKGKYVELRCDPISGHTALYWYRQSLGQGPEFLIYFQGTGAADDSGLPNDRFFAVRPEGSVSTLKIQRTERGDSAVYLCASRNLGSGELFFGEGSRLTVL.

This clonotype was recorded at least ten times. The J gene is TRBJ2-1, the V gene TRBV9; D gene unclear. V lost 0 bases and J 8 bases, leaving 9 bases between the germline ends. The length of the CDR3 is 13 residues. Germline lookup yields CDR1 SGDLS and CDR2 YYNGEE. Here the CDR3 reads CASSVEVMDEQFF. In DNA form, the CDR3 reads TGTGCCAGCAGCGTAGAGGTTATGGATGAGCAGTTCTTC.

The chain combines TRBV9 with TRBJ2-7; no reliable D call. Trimming stripped 3 bases from V and 6 bases from J, with 13 bases between. This CDR3 has 13 residues. The germline V gene has CDR1 SGDLS and CDR2 YYNGEE. CDR3 DNA sequence: TGTGCCAGCAGCGGAACGCTAGTATCCGAGCAGTACTTC. This gives the protein CASSGTLVSEQYF.

This rearrangement joins TRBV9 to TRBJ1-2, with TRBD1 as a possible D gene (6 bases). The CDR3 covers 15 residues. V was pared by 3 bases and J by 5 bases, with 17 bases between. Germline V gives CDR1 SGDLS, CDR2 YYNGEE. As DNA, the CDR3 is TGTGCCAGCAGCGCCGGGGGCACCTTACGATATGGCTACACCTTC. This encodes CASSAGGTLRYGYTF.

The CDR3 sequence is CASRVANYGYTF. CDR3 nucleotide sequence: TGTGCCAGCAGGGTGGCTAACTATGGCTACACCTTC. V and J are TRBV28 and TRBJ1-2; D unclear. CDR1 and CDR2 from the germline V gene are MDHEN and SYDVKM. The CDR3 totals 12 residues. The V gene lost 6 bases and the J gene lost 0 bases, with 5 bases spanning the gap.

The sample holds a few counts of this clonotype. This chain connects TRBV3-1 to TRBJ2-7; D call uncertain. The germline V and J ends were trimmed by 8 bases and 1 base, with 12 bases remaining between them. The CDR3 is made up of 13 amino acids. The germline CDR1 and CDR2 sequences are LGHDT and YNNKEL (reference sequence). The CDR3 bases are TGTGCCAGCGGAACGGGCCTGTCCTACGAGCAGTACTTC. This translates into CASGTGLSYEQYF.

This clonotype was counted between two and nine times. The chain carries TRBV11-2 and TRBJ1-2; D ambiguous. The germline CDR1 and CDR2 sequences are SGHAT and FQNNGV. The V end lost 1 base, the J end lost 4 bases, and 13 bases lay between the germline ends. The CDR3 sequence is 15 residues long. The CDR3 nucleotides are TGTGCCAGCAGCTTAGGGTCCGGAGTGGTCTATGGCTACACCTTC. Translation: CASSLGSGVVYGYTF.

The V call is TRBV11-2, the J call TRBJ2-1; D gene unclear. The CDR3 consists of 13 residues. The V end was cut by 5 bases, the J end by 8 bases, with 13 bases between. The germline V gene has CDR1 SGHAT and CDR2 FQNNGV. CDR3 DNA: TGTGCCAGCAGCCCTCGACGGAGCGATGAGCAGTTCTTC. The encoded protein is CASSPRRSDEQFF.

This clonotype was picked up many times. The genes are TRBV24-1 and TRBJ1-1; D not certain. The CDR3 runs to 11 residues. Germline V gene lookup returns CDR1 KGHDR and CDR2 SFDVKD. V dropped 8 bases and J dropped 8 bases, with 11 bases sitting between them. CDR3 nucleotides: TGTGCCACCACTTCACGCGGAGAAGCTTTCTTT. Its protein product is CATTSRGEAFF.

This chain uses TRBV6-5 with TRBJ2-1; 9 bases align to TRBD2. CDR3 size: 15 residues. Germline V lookup: CDR1 MNHEY, CDR2 SVGAGI. Germline trimming cut 2 bases from V and 9 bases from J; bases unmatched to any gene: 8. CDR3 in DNA: TGTGCCAGCAGTTACGGGGCGGGGGGGCTAGGTGAGCAGTTCTTC. This encodes CASSYGAGGLGEQFF.

The V and J genes are TRBV7-2 and TRBJ2-3; D tentatively reads TRBD1 or TRBD2 (5 bases each). CDR3 length: 13 residues. Germline V gene sequence: CDR1 SGHTA, CDR2 FQGNSA. The V end lost 5 bases, the J end lost 2 bases, and 8 bases lay between the germline ends. CDR3 coding DNA: TGTGCCAGCAGCCGGGACCCCACAGATACGCAGTATTTT. Amino acid sequence: CASSRDPTDTQYF. The variable domain in full, completed from reference TRBV7-2 and TRBJ2-3, reads GAGVSQSPSNKVTEKGKDVELRCDPISGHTALYWYRQSLGQGLEFLIYFQGNSAPDKSGLPSDRFSAERTGGSVSTLTIQRTQQEDSAVYLCASSRDPTDTQYFGPGTRLTVL.

This clonotype came up a few times. V is TRBV28 and J is TRBJ2-1; TRBD2 agrees at 8 bases. Trimming cost V 4 bases and J 4 bases; bases outside gene matches: 9. Germline CDR1 MDHEN, CDR2 SYDVKM. The CDR3 runs 16 residues. The CDR3, as DNA: TGTGCCAGCAGTTCCCGAGTAGCGGGACTTTACAATGAGCAGTTCTTC. It specifies CASSSRVAGLYNEQFF.

The CDR3 here is CASSDPQENTGELFF. The CDR3 nucleotides are TGTGCCAGCAGCGACCCACAGGAGAACACCGGGGAGCTGTTTTTT. V gene TRBV9 combines with J gene TRBJ2-2, with D tentatively TRBD1 (5 bases). Per germline, CDR1 SGDLS and CDR2 YYNGEE. The CDR3 spans 15 residues. The ends were cut back, 3 bases at V and 1 base at J, with 10 bases in the middle.

The J gene is TRBJ2-1, the V gene TRBV7-9, with TRBD2 as a possible D gene (5 bases). This CDR3 contains 16 residues. CDR1 is SEHNR, CDR2 FQNEAQ, per germline (reference sequence). Deletions cut 1 base from V and 7 bases from J, with 17 bases between. CDR3 coding DNA: TGTGCCAGCAGCTTAGGACGAGGAGGCGCTAGAAATGAGCAGTTCTTC. This translates into CASSLGRGGARNEQFF. Using reference TRBV7-9 and TRBJ2-1 for the parts outside the CDR3, the full variable domain is DTGVSQNPRHKITKRGQNVTFRCDPISEHNRLYWYRQTLGQGPEFLTYFQNEAQLEKSRLLSDRFSAERPKGSFSTLEIQRTEQGDSAMYLCASSLGRGGARNEQFFGPGTRLTVL.

This clonotype was seen only a few times. The J gene is TRBJ1-5, the V gene TRBV6-1; D perhaps matches TRBD1 (6 bases). Germline lookup yields CDR1 MNHNS and CDR2 SASEGT. V was trimmed by 4 bases and J by 6 bases, leaving 25 bases between them. The CDR3 is made up of 18 amino acids. DNA for the CDR3: TGTGCCAGCAGTGTCGGGGGGCTTCACCCGCCGGGGCGTCAGCCCCAGCATTTT. This translates into CASSVGGLHPPGRQPQHF.

The chain has TRBV7-9 and TRBJ2-5; 7 bases align to TRBD1. V trimming: 7 bases; J trimming: 4 bases; junction bases outside the gene matches: 18. Germline values: CDR1 SEHNR, CDR2 FQNEAQ (reference sequence). The CDR3 runs to 17 residues. In nucleotides, the CDR3 is TGTGCCAGCACGCCGACAGGGATTACCGGTCGACCAGAGACCCAGTACTTC. It encodes CASTPTGITGRPETQYF.